Given below is one T cell receptor beta chain in context. Its antigen is as yet unknown. This sample was taken from a study of T-cell memory formation after mild COVID-19. Overall study context: Most TCR clusters belonged to a single donor. General observations from the study: Clones that shrank (day 15 to 85) were balanced CD4/CD8, whereas later expanders leaned CD4+.

In TCRdb, the 5' RACE reads were re-called with MiXCR into one record per CDR3 protein. The top ten hold 41% of the sample, which has fewer than 150,000 distinct CDR3 sequences, about 20% seen once. This CDR3 region has 12 residues. CDR1 is DFQATT and CDR2 is SNEGSKA in the germline V gene (reference sequence). Trimming took 4 bases from V and 8 from J, leaving 12 bases between them. Source material: PBMCs or a T cell subset sorted from them (not recorded which). This TCR was recovered from a man aged 18 to 30 who had mild COVID-19 (a few samples of this study predate the infection). Cell type and time point are not known. The chain employs TRBV20-1 and TRBJ2-4, with D maybe TRBD2 (5 bases). CDR3 region: CSAKGGGYIQYF. In DNA, the CDR3 is TGCAGTGCTAAGGGTGGAGGATACATTCAGTACTTC.